Following are 26 T cell receptor beta chains from one sample sequenced in a study of T-cell reconstitution after alpha-beta-depleted transplantation in children. Unique molecular identifiers were used in preparing the TCRbeta library. TCRdb itself ran the PCR reads through MiXCR, one entry per CDR3 protein. The repertoire holds some 550,000 distinct CDR3 sequences, with 20% to 25% as singletons. Sequences were derived from PBMCs, mostly from graft donor cells, sampled 360 days after TCRalphabeta/CD19-depleted stem cell transplant. Every receptor here comes from a boy under three years old who had a stem cell transplant for acute myeloid leukemia, so the T cells may come from the graft donor.

This clonotype appeared many times. The rearrangement uses TRBV20-1 and TRBJ2-1; TRBD1 matches at 7 bases. Trimming removed 4 bases from V and 2 bases from J; junction bases left unmatched: 8. The CDR3 contains 15 residues. From germline, CDR1 is DFQATT and CDR2 SNEGSKA (reference sequence). The CDR3 sequence is CSANRGQWTYNEQFF. CDR3 nucleotides: TGCAGTGCTAACAGGGGACAGTGGACCTACAATGAGCAGTTCTTC.

This clonotype was picked up many times. The chain has TRBV20-1 and TRBJ2-1; 10 nucleotides match TRBD1. This CDR3 is built from 14 residues. J lost 3 bases, V lost 7 bases, and 6 bases had no gene match. From germline, CDR1 is DFQATT and CDR2 SNEGSKA (reference sequence). The CDR3 DNA sequence: TGCAGTGGCTCTTGGGACAGGGGCTACAATGAGCAGTTCTTC. This encodes CSGSWDRGYNEQFF.

The genes are TRBV5-1 and TRBJ1-2; D is unclear. Trimming took 4 bases from V and 4 from J, leaving 11 bases between them. The CDR3 sequence is 13 residues long. Germline-derived CDR1 and CDR2 are SGHRS and YFSETQ. CDR3 protein: CASSPNAGYGYTF. The CDR3 nucleotides are TGCGCCAGCAGCCCCAACGCGGGCTATGGCTACACCTTC.

This clonotype was detected many times. The chain employs TRBV15 and TRBJ1-2; tentatively, D is TRBD1 (6 bases). Looked up from germline, CDR1 is LNHNV and CDR2 is YYDKDF (reference sequence). The CDR3 spans 14 residues. Trimming cost V 4 bases and J 9 bases, with 18 bases left between them. The CDR3 loop reads CATSKGFGGGRYTF. CDR3 bases: TGTGCCACCAGCAAAGGATTCGGTGGGGGGCGCTACACCTTC.

This chain uses TRBV7-1 with TRBJ2-7; 8 bases fit TRBD1. TRBV7-1 is marked as an open reading frame, function uncertain. J gave up 7 bases and V 5 bases, and 10 bases lay outside the gene matches. The CDR3 has 14 amino acids. CDR3 nucleotides: TGTGCCAGCAGCCCTGACAGGGGCGCAGGAGAGCAGTACTTC. Its translation: CASSPDRGAGEQYF.

This clonotype was seen ten or more times. The V and J genes are TRBV19 and TRBJ1-5, with 8 positions matching TRBD1. The CDR3 has 12 residues. The trim removed 8 bases at V and 4 bases at J, leaving 1 base unmatched. Germline V CDR1 and CDR2: LNHDA, SQIVND (reference sequence). The CDR3 spells CASRQGNQPQHF. CDR3 sequence (DNA): TGTGCCAGTCGACAGGGGAATCAGCCCCAGCATTTT.

The chain combines TRBV9 with TRBJ2-1; 8 positions match TRBD2. V was clipped by 4 bases and J by 0 bases; unmatched bases: 9. The CDR3 runs to 17 residues. Germline loops: CDR1 SGDLS, CDR2 YYNGEE. CDR3 bases: TGTGCCAGCAGCCCTTGGACTAGCCCGAGCTCCTACAATGAGCAGTTCTTC. Translated, it gives CASSPWTSPSSYNEQFF.

This clonotype has at least ten counts. The gene calls are TRBV28 and TRBJ2-7; 9 bases match TRBD1. The germline V gene encodes CDR1 MDHEN and CDR2 SYDVKM. This CDR3 is built from 14 residues. V was pared by 5 bases and J by 5 bases, with 7 bases of the junction left unmatched. The CDR3 region is CASSPGQGLDEQYV. CDR3 nucleotides: TGTGCCAGCAGTCCGGGACAGGGATTGGACGAGCAGTACGTC.

This clonotype showed up many times. J is TRBJ2-2 and V is TRBV14; a weak D match, TRBD2 (6 bases). CDR3 size: 16 residues. CDR1 and CDR2 (germline): SGHDN, FVKESK. Deletions cut 0 bases from V and 1 base from J, with 9 bases between. The CDR3 sequence: CASSQEAGRNTGELFF. The DNA of the CDR3 is TGTGCCAGCAGCCAAGAGGCGGGGAGGAACACCGGGGAGCTGTTTTTT.

This chain links TRBV3-1 with TRBJ2-5; D might be TRBD2 (5 bases). This CDR3 has 16 residues. V was clipped by 0 bases and J by 2 bases, with 13 bases between them. CDR1 and CDR2 (germline): LGHDT, YNNKEL (reference sequence). DNA of the CDR3: TGTGCCAGCAGCCAAGATCTTGTCCGGGGTCAAGAGACCCAGTACTTC. Protein sequence: CASSQDLVRGQETQYF.

The rearrangement joins TRBV7-2 to TRBJ2-4, with no clear D. The CDR3 totals 17 residues. The V gene's germline CDR1 is SGHTA and CDR2 FQGNSA. V was shortened by 3 bases and J by 0 bases, with 15 bases between the two germline ends. CDR3 loop: CASSLLPVTEAKNIQYF. The DNA for the CDR3 is TGTGCCAGCAGCTTGTTGCCCGTGACTGAAGCCAAAAACATTCAGTACTTC.

This clonotype was recorded once. This rearrangement joins TRBV18 to TRBJ1-4, with no clear D. There are 13 residues in the CDR3. Per germline, CDR1 KGHSH and CDR2 LQKENI. The germline V and J ends were trimmed by 3 bases and 6 bases, with 8 bases remaining between them. This CDR3 reads CASSPGLDEKLFF. In DNA form, the CDR3 reads TGTGCCAGCTCACCTGGGTTGGATGAAAAACTGTTTTTT.

The chain joins TRBV24-1 to TRBJ2-5; possibly TRBD1 for D (5 bases). In germline, CDR1 is KGHDR, CDR2 SFDVKD. Trimming left V 2 bases short and J 5 bases short, with 11 bases between. The length of the CDR3 is 14 residues. The CDR3 DNA follows: TGTGCCACCAGTGATTATCAGGGTGACGAGACCCAGTACTTC. Protein: CATSDYQGDETQYF.

This chain joins TRBV29-1 and TRBJ1-1, with 9 bases identical to TRBD1. The V segment lost 4 bases and the J segment 3 bases; nucleotides outside the gene matches: 6. CDR1 and CDR2 from the germline V gene are SQVTM and ANQGSEA. CDR3 length equals 14 residues. CDR3 residues: CSVGGTGRYTEAFF. CDR3 DNA: TGCAGCGTTGGGGGGACAGGGAGGTACACTGAAGCTTTCTTT.

This clonotype has just a few counts. This chain connects TRBV18 to TRBJ2-7; 8 bases align to TRBD1. V lost 3 bases, J lost 0 bases, and 4 bases stayed unmatched. The germline V gene has CDR1 KGHSH and CDR2 LQKENI. The CDR3 is 15 residues long. CDR3 DNA sequence: TGTGCCAGCTCACCTCGGGGACAGGACTCCTACGAGCAGTACGTC. Amino acids: CASSPRGQDSYEQYV.

This clonotype was seen a handful of times. The rearrangement joins TRBV4-3 to TRBJ2-7; D not certain. The CDR3 has 14 residues. The germline V gene has CDR1 LGHNA and CDR2 YSLEER. V shed 0 bases and J shed 2 bases, with 8 bases lying between them. The CDR3 region is CASSQDIEAYEQYF. CDR3 nucleotides: TGCGCCAGCAGCCAAGATATCGAAGCCTACGAGCAGTACTTC.

This clonotype has a count of ten or more. The V gene is TRBV7-8, the J gene TRBJ2-5; D is unclear. This CDR3 has 13 residues. The germline V gene encodes CDR1 SGHVS and CDR2 FQNEAQ. V shed 0 bases and J shed 10 bases, with 12 bases lying between them. The CDR3 DNA reads as TGTGCCAGCAGCTTAGCGGACCCATGGATCCAGTACTTC. This gives the protein CASSLADPWIQYF. Using reference TRBV7-8 and TRBJ2-5 for the parts outside the CDR3, the full variable domain is GAGVSQSPRYKVAKRGQDVALRCDPISGHVSLFWYQQALGQGPEFLTYFQNEAQLDKSGLPSDRFFAERPEGSVSTLKIQRTQQEDSAVYLCASSLADPWIQYFGPGTRLLVL.

This clonotype came up a few times. The chain links TRBV4-3 to TRBJ2-5; weak D call: TRBD2 (7 bases). Germline values: CDR1 LGHNA, CDR2 YSLEER. V lost 6 bases to trimming and J lost 4 bases, with 24 bases between them. The CDR3 is made up of 17 amino acids. The CDR3 is CASSQHYTGGLGETQYF. The CDR3 region has the DNA TGCGCCAGCAGTCAACACTATACGGGGGGCCTCGGAGAGACCCAGTACTTC.

This clonotype appeared many times. The DNA of the CDR3 is TGTGCCACCAGCAGAGATCTTGCGAACACTGAAGCTTTCTTT. This codes for CATSRDLANTEAFF. The chain uses TRBV15 and TRBJ1-1, with unresolved D. The CDR3 consists of 14 residues. The germline V gene has CDR1 LNHNV and CDR2 YYDKDF (reference sequence). The V gene lost 0 bases and the J gene lost 1 base, with 6 bases spanning the gap.

This clonotype was recorded at least ten times. This chain connects TRBV2 to TRBJ2-7; 7 bases align to TRBD1. The CDR3 is 14 residues long. J was trimmed by 5 bases and V by 1 base; bases with no gene match: 5. CDR1 and CDR2 from the germline V gene are SNHLY and FYNNEI. The CDR3 reads CASSEGDSRDEQYV. DNA for the CDR3: TGTGCCAGCAGTGAAGGGGACAGCCGGGACGAGCAGTACGTC.

This rearrangement joins TRBV27 to TRBJ2-5; 7 nucleotides agree with TRBD1. The CDR3 is 15 amino acids. CDR1 and CDR2 (germline): MNHEY, SMNVEV (reference sequence). Losses at the gene ends were 2 bases for V and 6 bases for J; bases not matched to a gene: 9. The CDR3, as DNA: TGTGCCAGCAGTTTAACCCCATCACAGGGGAAGACCCAGTACTTC. Protein: CASSLTPSQGKTQYF.

J is TRBJ2-7 and V is TRBV12-3 or TRBV12-4; tentatively, D is TRBD2 (7 bases). V was pared by 2 bases and J by 4 bases, with 12 bases between. CDR3 length equals 14 residues. The CDR3, as DNA: TGTGCCAGCAGTTTAAGAGGGGGGGTTTACGAGCAGTACTTC. Protein product: CASSLRGGVYEQYF.

This clonotype came up many times. This chain links TRBV7-9 with TRBJ2-1, with D possibly matching TRBD2 (5 bases). The germline gives CDR1 SEHNR, CDR2 FQNEAQ (reference sequence). Trimming left V 3 bases short and J 4 bases short, with 7 bases between. This CDR3 has 13 amino acids. CDR3 DNA: TGTGCCAGCAGCTTTAGCGCTTACAATGAGCAGTTCTTC. This codes for CASSFSAYNEQFF. Full variable domain (outside the CDR3, taken from reference TRBV7-9 and TRBJ2-1): DTGVSQNPRHKITKRGQNVTFRCDPISEHNRLYWYRQTLGQGPEFLTYFQNEAQLEKSRLLSDRFSAERPKGSFSTLEIQRTEQGDSAMYLCASSFSAYNEQFFGPGTRLTVL.

This clonotype was detected a few times. The chain couples TRBV20-1 to TRBJ2-4, with D tentatively TRBD1 (5 bases). The germline gives CDR1 DFQATT, CDR2 SNEGSKA (reference sequence). This CDR3 contains 14 residues. Trimming removed 2 bases from V and 6 bases from J, with 14 bases in between. This chain's CDR3 is CSARNPPGRNIQYF. CDR3 in DNA: TGCAGTGCTAGAAATCCTCCAGGGCGAAACATTCAGTACTTC.

This clonotype was found many times. The chain carries TRBV25-1 and TRBJ2-1, with 8 bases lining up with TRBD2. With 8 bases clipped from V and 6 bases from J, the junction kept 18 bases outside the gene matches. There are 17 residues in the CDR3. From germline, CDR1 is MGHDK and CDR2 SYGVNS. The CDR3 DNA sequence: TGTGCCAGCTCTCGCAAAGCGGGGGAGCCCCAGGCCAATGAGCAGTTCTTC. Its protein product is CASSRKAGEPQANEQFF.

The chain combines TRBV10-3 with TRBJ2-3, with 13 bases aligning to TRBD2. The CDR3 extends over 16 amino acids. Germline assignment: CDR1 ENHRY and CDR2 SYGVKD. J gave up 0 bases and V 8 bases, and 5 bases lay outside the gene matches. This CDR3 reads CAIRTSGGLSTDTQYF. In DNA, the CDR3 is TGTGCCATCCGGACTAGCGGGGGCCTGAGCACAGATACGCAGTATTTT.